The rows below give T cell receptor beta chains drawn from one sample of a study of response to subunit inactivated influenza vaccine. TCRdb processed the RT-PCR reads anew with MiXCR; each CDR3 protein has one entry. The table has about 190,000 distinct CDR3 sequences, about an eighth seen once. Sequences were derived from CD8+ T cells sorted from PBMCs, sampled 5 days after vaccination. Receptor source: a man aged 45-65 years who received an inactivated influenza vaccine. Each CDR3 is given with its conserved first and last residue. The D gene is left open where the match is weak. Clone size appears in some rows only: once, few, many, or a class for an expanded clone.

d_call j_call v_call clone_size cdr3_aa cdr3_nt
TRBD1 TRBJ2-5 TRBV13 NA CASSYETGGSGETQYF TGTGCCAGCAGCTATGAAACAGGGGGCTCGGGAGAGACCCAGTACTTC
TRBD2 TRBJ2-7 TRBV6-5 NA CASSYTGLAGTYEQYF TGTGCCAGCAGTTACACGGGACTAGCGGGCACCTACGAGCAGTACTTC
TRBD2 TRBJ2-1 TRBV27 many CASSLSASGTLEQFF TGTGCCAGCAGTTTATCGGCTAGCGGGACACTAGAGCAGTTCTTC
NA TRBJ2-5 TRBV30 few CAWSFSGTSNF TGTGCCTGGAGTTTCTCCGGGACTTCAAACTTC
TRBD1 TRBJ2-5 TRBV28 NA CASSFSGTGVGETQYF TGTGCCAGCAGTTTCTCGGGGACAGGGGTAGGAGAGACCCAGTACTTC
TRBD2 TRBJ2-7 TRBV9 few CASSVAGGFSYEQYF TGTGCCAGCAGCGTAGCGGGAGGGTTTTCCTACGAGCAGTACTTC
NA TRBJ2-3 TRBV18 NA CASSPPGDTQYF TGTGCCAGCTCACCACCAGGGGATACGCAGTATTTT
NA TRBJ2-1 TRBV12-3/TRBV12-4 many CASSPPERKGGEQFF TGTGCCAGCAGTCCACCCGAGCGCAAAGGGGGTGAGCAGTTCTTC
NA TRBJ2-3 TRBV19 many CASSIDHRADTQYF TGTGCCAGTAGTATAGATCATCGGGCAGATACGCAGTATTTT
NA TRBJ2-5 TRBV4-3 few CASSPWAEVSGETQYF TGCGCCAGCAGCCCCTGGGCGGAGGTCTCGGGGGAGACCCAGTACTTC
NA TRBJ1-1 TRBV7-9 few CASSLVPGYANTEAFF TGTGCCAGCAGCTTAGTCCCTGGCTACGCGAACACTGAAGCTTTCTTT
NA TRBJ1-6 TRBV12-2 NA CASRFNAAEGNNSPLHF TGTGCAAGTCGCTTTAATGCCGCGGAGGGCAATAATTCACCCCTCCACTTT
TRBD1 TRBJ2-7 TRBV5-1 many CASSLGQGFSYEQYF TGCGCCAGCAGCTTGGGACAGGGGTTCTCCTACGAGCAGTACTTC
TRBD2 TRBJ2-6 TRBV28 many CASSLSLGRTNVLTF TGTGCCAGCAGTTTAAGTCTCGGGAGGACCAACGTCCTGACTTTC
NA TRBJ1-2 TRBV7-9 NA CASSSSTF TGTGCCAGCAGCTCCTCCACCTTC
NA TRBJ2-1 TRBV7-3 many CASSRGGVQPLDEQFF TGTGCCAGCAGCCGTGGAGGGGTACAACCTTTGGATGAGCAGTTCTTC
NA TRBJ2-7 TRBV7-9 many CASSLNGYEQYF TGTGCCAGCAGCTTAAACGGGTACGAGCAGTACTTC
TRBD2 TRBJ2-7 TRBV7-2 NA CASSYWTSGRTGEQYF TGTGCCAGCAGCTACTGGACTAGCGGGAGGACGGGCGAGCAGTACTTC
TRBD2 TRBJ2-7 TRBV7-2 NA CASSLAVSYGLAPYEQYF TGTGCCAGCAGCTTAGCGGTGTCGTATGGACTAGCTCCGTACGAGCAGTACTTC
TRBD1 TRBJ2-1 TRBV9 few CASSRGLATGAYNEQFF TGTGCCAGCAGCCGAGGGCTGGCGACAGGGGCCTACAATGAGCAGTTCTTC
TRBD1 TRBJ2-2 TRBV9 NA CASSVFGQGTGELFF TGTGCCAGCAGCGTCTTTGGACAGGGCACCGGGGAGCTGTTTTTT
NA TRBJ2-4 TRBV7-9 few CASSLGDNLAKNIQYF TGTGCCAGCAGCTTAGGGGACAACCTAGCCAAAAACATTCAGTACTTC
NA TRBJ1-1 TRBV21-1 few CASSPLPGRDYTEAFF TGTGCCAGCAGCCCCCTTCCGGGCAGGGATTACACTGAAGCTTTCTTT
NA TRBJ2-1 TRBV30 NA CAWSLTGRDEQFF TGTGCCTGGAGTCTCACAGGGAGGGATGAGCAGTTCTTC
NA TRBJ2-7 TRBV4-3 many CASSQDTGLLSYEQYF TGCGCCAGCAGCCAAGACACGGGACTGCTCTCCTACGAGCAGTACTTC
NA TRBJ2-5 TRBV7-9 few CASSPPRGNSYGETQYF TGTGCCAGCAGCCCCCCGAGGGGTAATAGCTACGGAGAGACCCAGTACTTC
TRBD2 TRBJ2-1 TRBV30 few CAWTSGPSSYNEQFF TGTGCCTGGACTAGCGGACCGAGCTCCTACAATGAGCAGTTCTTC
TRBD1 TRBJ2-1 TRBV29-1 few CSVIGTAINEQFF TGCAGCGTAATAGGGACAGCGATCAATGAGCAGTTCTTC
TRBD2 TRBJ2-5 TRBV4-3 few CASSQDSPGRGWETQYF TGCGCCAGCAGCCAAGACAGCCCAGGGAGGGGCTGGGAGACCCAGTACTTC
NA TRBJ2-1 TRBV2 NA CASSPGSRKNYDYNEQFF TGTGCCAGCAGCCCCGGGTCGCGGAAGAACTATGACTACAATGAGCAGTTCTTC
NA TRBJ2-7 TRBV27 few CASSSPRLAGAPTYEQYF TGTGCCAGCAGTTCCCCCCGTTTGGCGGGGGCTCCGACTTACGAGCAGTACTTC
NA TRBJ1-1 TRBV10-2 few CASSVSAASHTEAFF TGCGCCAGCAGTGTATCCGCGGCCTCGCACACTGAAGCTTTCTTT
TRBD1 TRBJ2-7 TRBV7-2 NA CASSFTTGYQYEQYF TGTGCCAGCAGCTTTACGACAGGGTATCAGTACGAGCAGTACTTC
NA TRBJ2-1 TRBV4-1 NA CASSHRVHNEQFF TGCGCCAGCAGTCACAGGGTGCACAATGAGCAGTTCTTC
TRBD2 TRBJ2-1 TRBV5-4 NA CASSLGVLAGDEQFF TGTGCCAGCAGCTTGGGAGTGCTAGCGGGAGATGAGCAGTTCTTC
NA TRBJ2-2 TRBV29-1 few CSVDLTGHTGELFF TGCAGCGTTGATTTAACAGGGCATACCGGGGAGCTGTTTTTT
NA TRBJ2-7 TRBV2 few CASSVNRDNEQYF TGTGCCAGCAGTGTGAACAGGGACAACGAGCAGTACTTC
NA TRBJ2-2 TRBV12-3/TRBV12-4 few CASSPPPLDPNTGELFF TGTGCCAGCAGTCCGCCCCCACTAGATCCGAACACCGGGGAGCTGTTTTTT
NA TRBJ1-2 TRBV27 many CASSLSFGSGESGYTF TGTGCCAGCAGTTTATCCTTCGGCTCGGGGGAAAGTGGCTACACCTTC
NA TRBJ2-3 TRBV7-9 NA CASSKGFDTQYF TGTGCCAGCAGCAAGGGATTCGATACGCAGTATTTT
NA TRBJ2-7 TRBV12-3/TRBV12-4 few CASSFGDEQYF TGTGCCAGCAGTTTCGGCGACGAGCAGTACTTC
TRBD2 TRBJ2-2 TRBV29-1 many CSVLTSGVNTGELFF TGCAGCGTTCTAACTAGCGGGGTAAACACCGGGGAGCTGTTTTTT
NA TRBJ2-7 TRBV12-3/TRBV12-4 NA CASSLTDLYEQYF TGTGCCAGCAGTTTGACAGATCTTTACGAGCAGTACTTC
NA TRBJ2-5 TRBV11-2 few CASSPPGAQIVKTQYF TGTGCCAGCAGCCCCCCCGGTGCACAAATCGTGAAGACCCAGTACTTC
NA TRBJ2-1 TRBV7-8 few CASSSPSGVYNEQFF TGTGCCAGCAGCTCCCCCAGCGGAGTTTACAATGAGCAGTTCTTC
TRBD2 TRBJ2-1 TRBV12-3/TRBV12-4 NA CASSLAASGTTRFF TGTGCCAGCAGTTTAGCGGCTAGCGGTACCACGCGGTTCTTC
NA TRBJ2-1 TRBV20-1 NA CSASDGRAYNEQFF TGCAGTGCTAGTGACGGGAGAGCCTACAATGAGCAGTTCTTC
NA TRBJ2-1 TRBV29-1 many CSVDTFRPENGGNEQFF TGCAGCGTAGATACCTTCCGGCCAGAAAATGGGGGCAATGAGCAGTTCTTC
NA TRBJ2-3 TRBV4-3 few CASSHTAGATDTQYF TGCGCCAGCAGCCACACCGCGGGGGCGACAGATACGCAGTATTTT
TRBD2 TRBJ2-1 TRBV10-3 few CAISPGLGKNEQFF TGTGCCATCAGCCCTGGACTAGGGAAGAATGAGCAGTTCTTC
NA TRBJ2-5 TRBV7-9 NA CASRHYPDPKETQYF TGTGCCAGCAGACACTACCCGGACCCTAAAGAGACCCAGTACTTC
NA TRBJ2-7 TRBV4-1 NA CASSQFLNYEQYF TGCGCCAGCAGCCAGTTCCTGAATTACGAGCAGTACTTC
TRBD1 TRBJ2-7 TRBV4-2 NA CASSQGTGGLGEQYF TGTGCCAGCAGCCAAGGGACAGGGGGCTTAGGGGAGCAGTACTTC
NA TRBJ2-1 TRBV2 few CASSDPGVWHNEQFF TGTGCCAGCAGTGATCCGGGGGTTTGGCACAATGAGCAGTTCTTC
TRBD2 TRBJ2-1 TRBV11-2 few CASSHLSLPGGSYNEQFF TGTGCCAGCAGCCATCTTAGCCTGCCGGGGGGCTCCTACAATGAGCAGTTCTTC
TRBD2 TRBJ2-1 TRBV28 few CASSSLWLAGGNEQFF TGTGCCAGCAGTTCGCTATGGCTAGCGGGAGGCAATGAGCAGTTCTTC
NA TRBJ2-3 TRBV6-5 many CASSYTPGWDTQYF TGTGCCAGCAGTTACACCCCCGGCTGGGATACGCAGTATTTT
NA TRBJ2-2 TRBV19 few CASSKGRTNTGELFF TGTGCCAGTAGTAAGGGACGGACGAACACCGGGGAGCTGTTTTTT
TRBD1 TRBJ2-3 TRBV12-3/TRBV12-4 NA CASSLRDRRTDTQYF TGTGCCAGCAGTTTAAGGGACAGACGCACAGATACGCAGTATTTT